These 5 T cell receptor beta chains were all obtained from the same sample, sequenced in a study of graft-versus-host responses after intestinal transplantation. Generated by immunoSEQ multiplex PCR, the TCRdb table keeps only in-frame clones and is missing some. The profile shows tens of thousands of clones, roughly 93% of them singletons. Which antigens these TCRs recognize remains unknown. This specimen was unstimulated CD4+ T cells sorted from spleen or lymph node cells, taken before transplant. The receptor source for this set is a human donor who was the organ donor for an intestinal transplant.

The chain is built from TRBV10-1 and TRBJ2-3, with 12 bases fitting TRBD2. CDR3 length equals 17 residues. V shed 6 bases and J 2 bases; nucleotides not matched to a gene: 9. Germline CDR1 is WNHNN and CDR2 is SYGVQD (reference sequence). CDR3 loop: CASSITTSGGLTDTQYF. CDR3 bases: TGCGCCAGCAGCATAACGACTAGCGGGGGACTCACAGATACGCAGTATTTT.

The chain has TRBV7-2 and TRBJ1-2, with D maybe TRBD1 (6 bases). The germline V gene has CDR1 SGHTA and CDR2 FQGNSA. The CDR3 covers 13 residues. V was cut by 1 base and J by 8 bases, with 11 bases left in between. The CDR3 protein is CASSLGQGRGYTF. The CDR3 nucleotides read TGTGCCAGCAGCTTAGGCCAGGGGCGAGGCTACACCTTC.

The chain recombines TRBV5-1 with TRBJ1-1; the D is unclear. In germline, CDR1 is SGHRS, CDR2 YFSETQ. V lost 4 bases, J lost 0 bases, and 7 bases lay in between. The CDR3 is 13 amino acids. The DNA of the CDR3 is TGCGCCAGCAGCGGTGCAATGAACACTGAAGCTTTCTTT. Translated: CASSGAMNTEAFF. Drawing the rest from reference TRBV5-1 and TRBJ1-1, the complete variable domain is KAGVTQTPRYLIKTRGQQVTLSCSPISGHRSVSWYQQTPGQGLQFLFEYFSETQRNKGNFPGRFSGRQFSNSRSEMNVSTLELGDSALYLCASSGAMNTEAFFGQGTRLTVV.

The CDR3 protein is CASSPGTDTQETQYF. Written as DNA, the CDR3 is TGTGCCAGCTCACCGGGCACAGATACTCAAGAGACCCAGTACTTC. The chain uses TRBV18 and TRBJ2-5; unclear D gene. This CDR3 is 15 amino acids long. Germline loops: CDR1 KGHSH, CDR2 LQKENI. Trimming shortened V by 3 bases and J by 2 bases, and 13 bases separated the two germline ends.

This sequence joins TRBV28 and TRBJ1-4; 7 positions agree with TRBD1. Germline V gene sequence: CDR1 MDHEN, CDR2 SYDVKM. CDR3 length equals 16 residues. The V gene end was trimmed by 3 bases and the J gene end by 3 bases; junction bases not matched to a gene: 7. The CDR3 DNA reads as TGTGCCAGCAGTTTGCTCAGGACAGGTCCTAATGAAAAACTGTTTTTT. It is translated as CASSLLRTGPNEKLFF. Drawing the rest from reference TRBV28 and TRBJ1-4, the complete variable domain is DVKVTQSSRYLVKRTGEKVFLECVQDMDHENMFWYRQDPGLGLRLIYFSYDVKMKEKGDIPEGYSVSREKKERFSLILESASTNQTSMYLCASSLLRTGPNEKLFFGSGTQLSVL.